The clone carrying this T cell receptor (beta chain) has only a few counts. These data originate in a study of blood T cell repertoires in COVID-19. In the study overall: Sites across the United States, Italy and Spain contributed samples from acute and convalescent COVID-19. Sample material is recorded as cDNA or gDNA derived from T cells, B-cell-depleted T cells, or PBMCs.

Original data processing: Scientists estimated how many nucleated cells there were by amplifying reference gene primers. Clones were read by immunoSEQ multiplex PCR, and TCRdb kept only the in-frame ones, dropping some. Clone size and V and J calls were adopted from that table, with D and trimming inferred from the DNA. The data show about 260,000 clones, approximately 87% seen once. V was cut by 0 bases and J by 2 bases, with 9 bases left in between. CDR3 length equals 15 residues. CDR1 SGHRS and CDR2 YFSETQ come from the germline V gene. The receptor comes from a woman between 35 and 50 years old who had recovered from COVID-19. The sample consisted of peripheral blood. The J gene is TRBJ1-3, the V gene TRBV5-1; possibly TRBD1 for D (5 bases). The chain's CDR3 is CASSLGAGTGNTIYF. The CDR3 DNA reads as TGCGCCAGCAGCTTGGGGGCAGGGACTGGAAACACCATATATTTT.